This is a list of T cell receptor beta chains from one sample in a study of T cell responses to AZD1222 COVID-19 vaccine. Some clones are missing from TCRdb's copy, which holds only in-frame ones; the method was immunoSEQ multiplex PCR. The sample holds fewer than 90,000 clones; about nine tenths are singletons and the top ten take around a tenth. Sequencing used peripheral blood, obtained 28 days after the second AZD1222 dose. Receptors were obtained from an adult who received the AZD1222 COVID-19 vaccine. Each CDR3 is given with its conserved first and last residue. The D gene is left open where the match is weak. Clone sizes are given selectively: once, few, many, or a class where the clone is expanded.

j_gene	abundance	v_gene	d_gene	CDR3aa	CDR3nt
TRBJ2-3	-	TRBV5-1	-	CASSLAGDTQYF	TGCGCCAGCAGCTTGGCCGGAGATACGCAGTATTTT
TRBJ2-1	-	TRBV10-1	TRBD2	CASAGGLAEYNEQFF	TGCGCCAGCGCGGGGGGGCTAGCGGAATACAATGAGCAGTTCTTC
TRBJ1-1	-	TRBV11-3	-	CASSLGGDEAFF	TGTGCCAGCAGCTTAGGGGGGGATGAAGCTTTCTTT
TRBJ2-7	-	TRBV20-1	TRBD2	CSASYPSGVSYEQYF	TGCAGTGCTAGTTACCCTAGCGGGGTCTCCTACGAGCAGTACTTC
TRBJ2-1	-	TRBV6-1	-	CASSEVPSYNEQFF	TGTGCCAGCAGTGAAGTTCCTTCGTACAATGAGCAGTTCTTC
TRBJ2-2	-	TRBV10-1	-	CASGTLDTGELFF	TGCGCCAGCGGGACATTAGACACCGGGGAGCTGTTTTTT
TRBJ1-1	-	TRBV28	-	CASSFRGRSLKNTEAFF	TGTGCCAGCAGTTTCAGGGGTCGATCCTTAAAGAACACTGAAGCTTTCTTT
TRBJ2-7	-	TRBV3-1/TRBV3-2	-	CASSQPQGTRYEQYF	TGTGCCAGCAGCCAGCCCCAGGGGACGCGGTACGAGCAGTACTTC
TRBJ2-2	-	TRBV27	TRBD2	CASTLSGTRNTGELFF	TGTGCCAGCACTCTATCTGGGACTAGGAACACCGGGGAGCTGTTTTTT
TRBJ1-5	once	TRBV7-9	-	CASSLAAGDNQPQHF	TGTGCCAGCAGCTTAGCGGCGGGGGACAATCAGCCCCAGCATTTT
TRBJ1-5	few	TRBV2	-	CASRSWWDQPQHF	TGTGCCAGCCGAAGTTGGTGGGATCAGCCCCAGCATTTT
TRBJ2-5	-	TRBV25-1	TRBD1	CASSPKPGQGIQETQYF	TGTGCCAGCAGTCCGAAACCGGGACAGGGAATCCAAGAGACCCAGTACTTC
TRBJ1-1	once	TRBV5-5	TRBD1	CASSLPIGTANTEAFF	TGTGCCAGCAGCTTACCGATCGGGACAGCGAACACTGAAGCTTTCTTT
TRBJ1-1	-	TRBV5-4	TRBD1	CASSLDRGNIMNTEAFF	TGTGCCAGCAGCCTAGACAGGGGAAACATCATGAACACTGAAGCTTTCTTT
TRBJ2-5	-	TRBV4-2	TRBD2	CASSQGRGGLETQYF	TGTGCCAGCAGCCAAGGTCGGGGGGGCCTGGAGACCCAGTACTTC
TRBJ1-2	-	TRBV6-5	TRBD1	CASSVIQGARYGYTF	TGTGCCAGCAGCGTAATACAGGGGGCTCGTTATGGCTACACCTTC
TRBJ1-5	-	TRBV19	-	CASSLGGRRPQHF	TGTGCCAGTAGCCTCGGGGGCCGGCGGCCCCAGCATTTT
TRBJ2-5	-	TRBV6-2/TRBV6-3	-	CASSSRGYQETQYF	TGTGCCAGCAGTTCACGGGGGTACCAAGAGACCCAGTACTTC
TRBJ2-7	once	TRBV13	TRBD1	CASSSVYPGPRQGSYEQYF	TGTGCCAGCAGCTCAGTTTACCCGGGACCCCGACAGGGCTCCTACGAGCAGTACTTC
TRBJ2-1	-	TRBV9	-	CASSVGTSAYNEQFF	TGTGCCAGCAGCGTGGGGACCTCGGCATACAATGAGCAGTTCTTC
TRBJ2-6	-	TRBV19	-	CASRSMGAGANVLTF	TGTGCCAGTAGATCTATGGGGGCTGGGGCCAACGTCCTGACTTTC
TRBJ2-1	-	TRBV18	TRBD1	CASSLGQEYNEQFF	TGTGCCAGCTCACTTGGACAGGAATACAATGAGCAGTTCTTC